These 30 T cell receptor beta chains came from one sample sequenced in a study of cytomegalovirus exposure and HLA in healthy donors. Primers for the PCR totalled 60 Vbeta and 13 Jbeta. Produced via immunoSEQ multiplex PCR; TCRdb's table is partial and in-frame only. The sample holds roughly 180,000 clones, around 82% seen once. Sequencing was performed on PBMCs. The receptor set was obtained from a man in his thirties or forties in good health and CMV-seronegative.

The chain carries TRBV11-2 and TRBJ1-3, with 7 positions matching TRBD1. Germline assignment: CDR1 SGHAT and CDR2 FQNNGV. The CDR3 runs to 15 residues. V lost 3 bases, J lost 4 bases, and 6 bases stayed unmatched. The CDR3 nucleotides read TGTGCCAGCAGCTTTGTAACAGGGGTAGGAAACACCATATATTTT. Translated: CASSFVTGVGNTIYF.

The chain recombines TRBV19 with TRBJ2-4; TRBD2 is a possible D gene (5 bases). The V and J ends lost 7 bases and 1 base respectively, with 11 bases between them. The CDR3 consists of 14 residues. Germline CDR1 and CDR2: LNHDA and SQIVND (reference sequence). The CDR3 DNA reads as TGTGCCAGTAATCCGTCGGGGGCCAAAAACATTCAGTACTTC. Protein: CASNPSGAKNIQYF.

This clone was counted a single time. The rearrangement joins TRBV2 to TRBJ1-2, with 7 bases identical to TRBD1. Trimming took 6 bases from V and 4 from J; bases not matched to a gene: 14. The CDR3 spans 16 residues. Germline CDR1 SNHLY, CDR2 FYNNEI. The CDR3 region is CASRRSPGTDIYGYTF. DNA of the CDR3: TGTGCCAGCAGAAGATCCCCCGGGACAGATATCTATGGCTACACCTTC.

This CDR3 reads CASSLAGTSVETQYF. Written as DNA, the CDR3 is TGTGCCAGCAGCTTGGCCGGGACTAGCGTAGAGACCCAGTACTTC. The rearrangement links TRBV5-4 to TRBJ2-5, with 10 positions matching TRBD2. Germline V CDR1 and CDR2: SGHNT, YYREEE (reference sequence). This CDR3 has 15 amino acids. V lost 0 bases, J lost 4 bases, and 3 bases stayed unmatched.

The chain joins TRBV28 to TRBJ1-5; D ambiguous. The V gene lost 5 bases and the J gene lost 5 bases, with 13 bases spanning the gap. The length of the CDR3 is 14 residues. Per germline, CDR1 MDHEN and CDR2 SYDVKM. The CDR3 DNA reads as TGTGCCAGCAGTGGAAGGACTGCTTATCAGCCCCAGCATTTT. This codes for CASSGRTAYQPQHF.

Only a few counts were recorded for this clone. V usage is TRBV2 and J usage is TRBJ1-5; possible D gene TRBD1, 5 bases. Germline-derived CDR1 and CDR2 are SNHLY and FYNNEI. This CDR3 is 13 amino acids long. Trimming pared 8 bases from V and 7 bases from J, leaving 15 bases between. CDR3 DNA sequence: TGTGCCAGCCAGTGGGGGGTCCGACAGCCCCAGCATTTT. This translates into CASQWGVRQPQHF.

The chain joins TRBV28 to TRBJ1-3; weak D call: TRBD1 (5 bases). The CDR3 length is 15 residues. Trimming left V 7 bases short and J 2 bases short, with 15 bases between. Germline-derived CDR1 and CDR2 are MDHEN and SYDVKM. The CDR3 sequence: CASTPGGIAGNTIYF. The CDR3 nucleotides read TGTGCCAGCACCCCCGGGGGTATTGCTGGAAACACCATATATTTT.

V is TRBV27 and J is TRBJ1-5; TRBD1 matches 7 bases. The CDR3 is made up of 17 amino acids. V shed 4 bases, J shed 5 bases, and the junction held 14 bases outside the gene matches. The germline CDR1 and CDR2 sequences are MNHEY and SMNVEV (reference sequence). The CDR3 protein is CASSSGRTGRPDQPQHF. DNA of the CDR3: TGTGCCAGCAGTTCAGGCAGGACAGGCCGGCCCGATCAGCCCCAGCATTTT.

This clone was seen a single time. J is TRBJ1-5 and V is TRBV7-8; D might be TRBD1 (6 bases). The CDR3 is 16 amino acids. In germline, CDR1 is SGHVS, CDR2 FQNEAQ. Deletions cut 5 bases from V and 5 bases from J, with 19 bases between. This chain's CDR3 is CASSPPGRGADQPQHF. CDR3 sequence (DNA): TGTGCCAGCAGCCCCCCGGGTCGGGGGGCCGATCAGCCCCAGCATTTT.

The CDR3 sequence: CASIQPGQGATGYTF. CDR3 coding DNA: TGTGCCAGCATTCAACCCGGACAGGGGGCCACTGGCTACACCTTC. This chain connects TRBV6-1 to TRBJ1-2, with 11 bases that match TRBD1. In germline, CDR1 is MNHNS, CDR2 SASEGT. V was clipped by 7 bases and J by 7 bases; unmatched bases: 11. The CDR3 extends over 15 amino acids.

This clone appeared once. This sequence joins TRBV4-1 and TRBJ2-1, with 7 bases lining up with TRBD1. There are 15 residues in the CDR3. From germline, CDR1 is MGHRA and CDR2 YSYEKL. V trimming: 4 bases; J trimming: 0 bases; junction bases outside the gene matches: 3. In DNA form, the CDR3 reads TGCGCCAGCAGCCCGGCAGGGGGCTCCTACAATGAGCAGTTCTTC. The encoded protein is CASSPAGGSYNEQFF.

This clone was observed a single time. The genes are TRBV6-1 and TRBJ2-7; TRBD1 matches at 9 bases. This CDR3 region has 15 residues. V lost 9 bases to trimming and J lost 4 bases; unmatched junction nucleotides: 13. Germline values: CDR1 MNHNS, CDR2 SASEGT. The chain's CDR3 is CASLLGTGLVYEQYF. The CDR3 nucleotides are TGTGCCAGTCTTTTGGGGACAGGGCTTGTGTACGAGCAGTACTTC.

The CDR3 sequence: CASSDSDRAYEQFF. Here the CDR3 DNA reads TGCGCCAGCAGTGACAGCGACAGGGCGTATGAGCAGTTCTTC. This chain uses TRBV10-2 with TRBJ2-1, with 7 positions matching TRBD1. Per the germline V gene, CDR1 is WSHSY and CDR2 is SAAADI. CDR3 length equals 14 residues. Losses at the gene ends were 3 bases for V and 8 bases for J; bases not matched to a gene: 7.

The chain joins TRBV7-2 to TRBJ1-3; TRBD1 matches 8 bases. The junction had 2 bases not matched to a gene; V was cut back by 6 bases and J by 1 base. CDR1 is SGHTA and CDR2 is FQGNSA in the germline V gene. This CDR3 comprises 14 residues. The CDR3: CASRRTGSGNTIYF. CDR3 nucleotides: TGTGCCAGCAGACGGACAGGGTCTGGAAACACCATATATTTT.

V is TRBV7-3 and J is TRBJ2-2, with 10 bases matching TRBD2. The CDR3 is 17 amino acids. J was trimmed by 1 base and V by 5 bases; bases with no gene match: 7. The germline CDR1 and CDR2 sequences are SGHTA and FQGTGA. In DNA form, the CDR3 reads TGTGCCAGCAGCCTACACTCTAGCGGGAGGAACACCGGGGAGCTGTTTTTT. Translation gives CASSLHSSGRNTGELFF.

V gene TRBV28 combines with J gene TRBJ2-1; 8 bases are a match to TRBD2. The CDR3 has 16 amino acids. Germline assignment: CDR1 MDHEN and CDR2 SYDVKM. Germline trimming cut 5 bases from V and 7 bases from J; bases unmatched to any gene: 13. The CDR3 sequence: CASSRLGGAKANEQFF. The CDR3 nucleotides are TGTGCCAGCAGTCGACTCGGGGGGGCAAAGGCTAATGAGCAGTTCTTC.

CDR3 bases: TGTGCCAGCAGTCTTACTAGCGGGGGGAGCACAGATACGCAGTATTTT. This encodes CASSLTSGGSTDTQYF. This chain joins TRBV9 and TRBJ2-3; 12 bases line up with TRBD2. Germline V lookup: CDR1 SGDLS, CDR2 YYNGEE. Germline trimming cut 5 bases from V and 0 bases from J; bases unmatched to any gene: 4. The CDR3 runs 16 residues.

The CDR3 bases are TGTGCCAGCAGCAGAGAAACAGGGGTCGGTGGCTACACCTTC. This gives the protein CASSRETGVGGYTF. The J gene is TRBJ1-2, the V gene TRBV7-3; 7 bases are a match to TRBD1. The CDR3 totals 14 residues. Germline V lookup: CDR1 SGHTA, CDR2 FQGTGA. V gave up 5 bases and J gave up 7 bases; unmatched junction bases: 10. Drawing the rest from reference TRBV7-3 and TRBJ1-2, the complete variable domain is GAGVSQTPSNKVTEKGKYVELRCDPISGHTALYWYRQSLGQGPEFLIYFQGTGAADDSGLPNDRFFAVRPEGSVSTLKIQRTERGDSAVYLCASSRETGVGGYTFGSGTRLTVV.

The chain recombines TRBV6-5 with TRBJ2-2; 10 positions match TRBD1. This CDR3 spans 12 amino acids. Per germline, CDR1 MNHEY and CDR2 SVGAGI. After removal of 6 bases from V and 15 bases from J, the junction contained 7 bases not matched to a gene. CDR3 nucleotide sequence: TGTGCCAGCAGGACTCCGACAGGGGGCTTGTTTTTT. Translation: CASRTPTGGLFF.

The V gene is TRBV5-4, the J gene TRBJ2-5, with D possibly matching TRBD2 (7 bases). This CDR3 contains 15 residues. Looked up from germline, CDR1 is SGHNT and CDR2 is YYREEE (reference sequence). V was trimmed by 4 bases and J by 2 bases, leaving 15 bases between them. The DNA of the CDR3 is TGTGCCAGCAGCCCTAGGGGGGGCAGTCAAGAGACCCAGTACTTC. Amino acids: CASSPRGGSQETQYF.

J is TRBJ2-2 and V is TRBV4-2, with D perhaps matching TRBD2 (6 bases). This CDR3 has 15 amino acids. V lost 4 bases to trimming and J lost 5 bases, with 14 bases between them. From germline, CDR1 is LGHNA and CDR2 YNFKEQ. The CDR3 here is CASSLSGDPTGELFF. The CDR3 DNA sequence: TGTGCCAGCAGCCTCTCGGGAGATCCAACCGGGGAGCTGTTTTTT.

Here the CDR3 DNA reads TGTGCCAGCAGTTACTCGTTGGTCAGGGGCGTATATGGCTACACCTTC. As protein: CASSYSLVRGVYGYTF. This chain links TRBV6-5 with TRBJ1-2; D possibly corresponds to TRBD1 (6 bases). This CDR3 is built from 16 residues. Trimming removed 0 bases at V and 5 bases at J, with 16 bases between. Germline V gene sequence: CDR1 MNHEY, CDR2 SVGAGI.

The chain is built from TRBV28 and TRBJ1-4, with unresolved D. Between the trimmed V and J ends, which lost 4 bases and 4 bases, there was a span of 16 bases. The CDR3 contains 16 residues. CDR1 is MDHEN and CDR2 is SYDVKM in the germline V gene. For the CDR3, the DNA is TGTGCCAGCAGTTCGGGAGGTGAAGGGAGTAATGAAAAACTGTTTTTT. Its translation is CASSSGGEGSNEKLFF.

The gene calls are TRBV6-5 and TRBJ1-2; TRBD1 aligns across 8 bases. V dropped 5 bases and J dropped 5; count of bases not matched to a gene: 7. The CDR3 is 14 amino acids. Germline-derived CDR1 and CDR2 are MNHEY and SVGAGI. The CDR3 DNA is TGTGCCAGCAGTCCCCGACAGGGGAGTTATGGCTACACCTTC. This codes for CASSPRQGSYGYTF.

The chain couples TRBV10-1 to TRBJ2-1; 7 nucleotides agree with TRBD1. J lost 7 bases, V lost 5 bases, and 8 bases had no gene match. The germline V gene encodes CDR1 WNHNN and CDR2 SYGVQD (reference sequence). The CDR3 loop spans 14 amino acids. CDR3 nucleotide sequence: TGCGCCAGCAGTCCGACAGGGTTGGTGAATGAGCAGTTCTTC. It is translated as CASSPTGLVNEQFF.

In the case of this clone: Within the sample, other DNA sequences also encode this same CDR3. The chain carries TRBV5-4 and TRBJ1-2; D may be TRBD1 (5 bases). V was cut by 1 base and J by 6 bases, with 10 bases left in between. Per germline, CDR1 SGHNT and CDR2 YYREEE (reference sequence). This CDR3 spans 13 amino acids. The CDR3 region is CASSLLSGDGYTF. In nucleotides, the CDR3 is TGTGCCAGCAGCTTGTTGTCGGGGGATGGCTACACCTTC.

The chain joins TRBV2 to TRBJ2-7; 7 bases align to TRBD2. The germline CDR1 and CDR2 sequences are SNHLY and FYNNEI. The V segment lost 4 bases and the J segment 3 bases; nucleotides outside the gene matches: 0. CDR3 size: 12 residues. CDR3 residues: CASSGTSYEQYF. Here the CDR3 DNA reads TGTGCCAGCAGTGGGACTAGCTACGAGCAGTACTTC. The full variable domain, rest sourced from reference TRBV2 and TRBJ2-7, is EPEVTQTPSHQVTQMGQEVILRCVPISNHLYFYWYRQILGQKVEFLVSFYNNEISEKSEIFDDQFSVERPDGSNFTLKIRSTKLEDSAMYFCASSGTSYEQYFGPGTRLTVT.

The V call is TRBV4-1, the J call TRBJ2-1; tentatively, D is TRBD2 (6 bases). V was trimmed by 6 bases and J by 9 bases, leaving 27 bases between them. CDR3 length: 17 amino acids. CDR1 and CDR2 from the germline V gene are MGHRA and YSYEKL. The CDR3 DNA reads as TGCGCCAGCAGACCCGCATTAGCCCCGGGACTGCTGTCTGAGCAGTTCTTC. Amino acid sequence: CASRPALAPGLLSEQFF.

The chain combines TRBV5-6 with TRBJ2-3, with D possibly TRBD2 on 5 matching bases. The CDR3 totals 15 residues. The germline gives CDR1 SGHDT, CDR2 YYEEEE. With 3 bases removed from V and 0 bases from J, the gap between germline ends came to 11 bases. The CDR3 DNA sequence: TGTGCCAGCAGCTCACTAGTTGGGAGCACAGATACGCAGTATTTT. Protein product: CASSSLVGSTDTQYF.

The V call is TRBV12-5, the J call TRBJ2-3; 15 nucleotides agree with TRBD2. This CDR3 comprises 19 residues. The germline CDR1 and CDR2 sequences are LGHNT and FRNRAP. The J segment lost 1 base and the V segment lost 4 bases, leaving 9 bases of the junction unmatched. Written as DNA, the CDR3 is TGTGCTAGTGGTTCCATCGGACTAGCGGGAGGGCTTGGCACAGATACGCAGTATTTT. This gives the protein CASGSIGLAGGLGTDTQYF.